The text below deals with one TCR beta chain. Antigen unknown. TCRdb used MiXCR to call clones anew from the PCR reads. The table records 50,000 to 60,000 clones, approximately 15% of them present only once. The data stem from a study of metastatic and nonmetastatic thyroid tumors. Study as a whole: Repertoires from malignant and benign thyroid patients were compared across blood and tumor or nodule tissue.

Findings and caveats of the study: Patients with malignant thyroid tumors reportedly had significantly higher TCR beta diversity than those with benign nodules, in blood and tumor.

Thyroid surgery had not been preceded by any treatment in any patient. The source is a female donor with papillary thyroid cancer or a benign thyroid nodule (not recorded which). Some clones in this sample may be carry-over from other donors' samples. The sequencing input was blood.

DNA for the CDR3: TGTGCCAGCAGTTCGAGCGGGAGTGGTTGGGGTGAGCAGTTCTTC. Encoded protein: CASSSSGSGWGEQFF. V and J are TRBV6-2 or TRBV6-3 and TRBJ2-1; 8 nucleotides line up with TRBD2. V trimming: 4 bases; J trimming: 9 bases; junction bases outside the gene matches: 11. The germline gives CDR1 MNHEY, CDR2 SVGEGT. This CDR3 is built from 15 residues.